The entry below gives a single TCR beta chain sequence along with its context. This specimen belongs to a study of blood T cell repertoires in COVID-19. Overall study: Both acute and convalescent COVID-19 samples were obtained from the United States, Italy and Spain. T cells, B-cell-depleted T cells, or PBMCs provided the cDNA or gDNA that served as material.

With V trimmed by 2 bases and J by 4 bases, 11 bases remained unmatched. The CDR3 consists of 16 residues. CDR1 and CDR2 (germline): SQVTM, ANQGSEA. During active infection, Seattle patients enrolled and were then monitored through disease. In the source study's methods: Amplification with reference gene primers provided the estimates of nucleated cell counts. Libraries were prepared by immunoSEQ multiplex PCR; TCRdb keeps only in-frame clonotypes and omits some of them. From that table come the V and J calls and clone size; the DNA was used to work out D and trimming. The sample holds almost 400,000 clones, over 75% seen once.

The sample consisted of peripheral blood. This TCR was recovered from a woman aged 55-75 years with COVID-19, enrolled during active disease. The V call is TRBV29-1, the J call TRBJ1-2; 9 bases match TRBD1. The CDR3 DNA reads TGCAGCGTTGAACTACTTCCGGGACAGGGCTTCTATGGCTACACCTTC. Encoded protein: CSVELLPGQGFYGYTF.